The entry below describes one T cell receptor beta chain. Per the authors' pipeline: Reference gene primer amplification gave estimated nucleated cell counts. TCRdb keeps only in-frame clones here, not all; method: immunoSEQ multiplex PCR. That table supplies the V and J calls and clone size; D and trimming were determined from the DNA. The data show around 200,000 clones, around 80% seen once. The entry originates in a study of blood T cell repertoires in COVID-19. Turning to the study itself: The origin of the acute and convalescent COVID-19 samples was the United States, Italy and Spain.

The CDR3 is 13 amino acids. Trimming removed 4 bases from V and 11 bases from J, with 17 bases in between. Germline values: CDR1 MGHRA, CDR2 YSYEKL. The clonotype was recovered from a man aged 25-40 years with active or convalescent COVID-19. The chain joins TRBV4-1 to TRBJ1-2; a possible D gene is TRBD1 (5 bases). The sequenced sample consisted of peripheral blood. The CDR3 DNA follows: TGCGCCAGCAGCCTCCGGGCCGGGGAGGGGTACACCTTC. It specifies CASSLRAGEGYTF.